One sample yielded the 22 T cell receptor beta chains listed below, sequenced in a study of shared clonotypes between healthy human individuals. Sequenced by immunoSEQ multiplex PCR; TCRdb stores in-frame clones only, minus some. Of about 2,500,000 clones listed, around nine tenths were seen once; the top ten hold roughly 0.15%. What was sequenced was naive CD4+ T cells sorted from blood. The sample's subset: CD45RA+ positively selected. Receptor source: a man younger than 35 in good health.

The chain links TRBV18 to TRBJ1-4, with D unresolved. Trimming left V 6 bases short and J 0 bases short, with 8 bases between. Looked up from germline, CDR1 is KGHSH and CDR2 is LQKENI. This CDR3 has 14 amino acids. The CDR3 is CASSLSATNEKLFF. The CDR3 DNA reads TGTGCCAGCTCTCTCAGTGCAACTAATGAAAAACTGTTTTTT.

This chain joins TRBV29-1 and TRBJ1-2; unclear D gene. This CDR3 has 15 amino acids. Trimming cost V 5 bases and J 1 base, with 17 bases left between them. Germline V gene lookup returns CDR1 SQVTM and CDR2 ANQGSEA. The DNA of the CDR3 is TGCAGCGTTTCCACGACGCTACCCGGTAACTATGGCTACACCTTC. Its protein is CSVSTTLPGNYGYTF.

This chain links TRBV10-3 with TRBJ1-5; 9 positions agree with TRBD1. The germline V gene has CDR1 ENHRY and CDR2 SYGVKD. V dropped 3 bases and J dropped 6; count of bases not matched to a gene: 3. The CDR3 consists of 14 residues. The CDR3 here is CAISEQGAVQPQHF. CDR3 nucleotide sequence: TGTGCCATCAGTGAACAGGGGGCGGTTCAGCCCCAGCATTTT.

The chain combines TRBV18 with TRBJ2-1; either TRBD1 or TRBD2 may supply D (6 bases each). Germline V gene data show CDR1 as KGHSH and CDR2 as LQKENI. This CDR3 is built from 17 residues. V was shortened by 3 bases and J by 4 bases, with 19 bases between the two germline ends. CDR3 protein: CASSPNRAPRGYNEQFF. The CDR3 DNA reads as TGTGCCAGCTCACCGAACAGGGCACCACGGGGGTACAATGAGCAGTTCTTC.

V gene TRBV27 combines with J gene TRBJ1-2; 7 positions match TRBD1. The CDR3 loop spans 15 amino acids. The V segment lost 4 bases and the J segment 5 bases; nucleotides outside the gene matches: 10. From germline, CDR1 is MNHEY and CDR2 SMNVEV (reference sequence). The CDR3 sequence: CASSYGRGHGYGYTF. CDR3 DNA: TGTGCCAGCAGTTATGGTAGGGGGCATGGGTATGGCTACACCTTC.

The V gene is TRBV7-9, the J gene TRBJ2-5; 10 nucleotides align to TRBD1. The CDR3 length is 15 residues. Per germline, CDR1 SEHNR and CDR2 FQNEAQ (reference sequence). The junction had 8 bases not matched to a gene; V was cut back by 5 bases and J by 5 bases. CDR3 nucleotides: TGTGCCAGCAGCCGTGACAGGGGGCGATGGGAGACCCAGTACTTC. Translated, it gives CASSRDRGRWETQYF. Full variable domain (remainder filled in from reference TRBV7-9 and TRBJ2-5): DTGVSQNPRHKITKRGQNVTFRCDPISEHNRLYWYRQTLGQGPEFLTYFQNEAQLEKSRLLSDRFSAERPKGSFSTLEIQRTEQGDSAMYLCASSRDRGRWETQYFGPGTRLLVL.

V is TRBV19 and J is TRBJ2-2; 11 bases map to TRBD1. CDR1 and CDR2 (germline): LNHDA, SQIVND (reference sequence). The CDR3 is made up of 17 amino acids. V lost 5 bases and J lost 0; bases outside the gene matches: 5. The CDR3 bases are TGTGCCAGTAGTCCAGGGACAGGGGGTGCGAACACCGGGGAGCTGTTTTTT. It specifies CASSPGTGGANTGELFF.

V and J are TRBV5-4 and TRBJ2-5, with 8 bases identical to TRBD2. There are 17 residues in the CDR3. Unmatched junction bases numbered 11, after V lost 0 bases and J lost 4 bases. Germline CDR1 is SGHNT and CDR2 is YYREEE (reference sequence). CDR3 DNA sequence: TGTGCCAGCAGCTTGGGCGAAATCACCGGGACTAGAGAGACCCAGTACTTC. Its translation is CASSLGEITGTRETQYF.

A note on this clone: Other DNA variants within this sample encode the same CDR3. The chain links TRBV5-1 to TRBJ2-5; possible D gene TRBD2, 6 bases. Between the trimmed V and J ends, which lost 0 bases and 5 bases, there was a span of 11 bases. The germline CDR1 and CDR2 sequences are SGHRS and YFSETQ. The CDR3 sequence is 14 residues long. The CDR3: CASSLEGGRETQYF. The CDR3 bases are TGCGCCAGCAGCTTGGAAGGAGGGCGGGAGACCCAGTACTTC.

The rearrangement joins TRBV30 to TRBJ2-1, with D perhaps TRBD1 or TRBD2 (6 bases each). CDR3 length: 16 amino acids. V gave up 4 bases and J gave up 5 bases, with 21 bases separating them. Germline CDR1 GTSNPN, CDR2 SVGIG (reference sequence). The CDR3 coding sequence is TGTGCCTGGACCGCCCGGGGGCGGAATAACAACAATGAGCAGTTCTTC. It codes for CAWTARGRNNNNEQFF.

V usage is TRBV6-6 and J usage is TRBJ1-4, with D hard to call. The CDR3 has 14 residues. CDR1 MNHNY and CDR2 SVGAGI come from the germline V gene (reference sequence). The ends were cut back, 7 bases at V and 5 bases at J, with 14 bases in the middle. The CDR3 is CASTLLRGNEKLFF. CDR3 nucleotide sequence: TGTGCCAGCACCTTACTGAGAGGGAATGAAAAACTGTTTTTT.

The rearrangement uses TRBV6-5 and TRBJ2-7; TRBD1 matches at 7 bases. J lost 2 bases, V lost 4 bases, and 5 bases had no gene match. Germline V lookup: CDR1 MNHEY, CDR2 SVGAGI. This CDR3 contains 14 residues. CDR3: CASSFNRGPYEQYF. CDR3 sequence (DNA): TGTGCCAGCAGTTTTAACAGGGGCCCCTACGAGCAGTACTTC.

The J gene is TRBJ2-3, the V gene TRBV7-3, with TRBD2 matching 15 bases. The V gene's germline CDR1 is SGHTA and CDR2 FQGTGA. With V trimmed by 0 bases and J by 0 bases, 7 bases remained unmatched. The CDR3 is made up of 20 amino acids. CDR3 loop: CASSLTGTSGGPKSTDTQYF. CDR3 coding DNA: TGTGCCAGCAGCTTAACGGGGACTAGCGGGGGGCCTAAAAGCACAGATACGCAGTATTTT.

The chain couples TRBV6-6 to TRBJ1-3, with unresolved D. This CDR3 contains 16 residues. Trimming stripped 2 bases from V and 0 bases from J, with 11 bases between. The V gene's germline CDR1 is MNHNY and CDR2 SVGAGI (reference sequence). CDR3 DNA sequence: TGTGCCAGCAGTTACCCCCCCGGGAGCTCTGGAAACACCATATATTTT. Translated: CASSYPPGSSGNTIYF.

CDR3 sequence: CSLRTENIQYF. Here the CDR3 DNA reads TGCAGCCTAAGGACAGAAAACATTCAGTACTTC. The chain has TRBV29-1 and TRBJ2-4; tentative D call: TRBD1 (6 bases). The CDR3 extends over 11 amino acids. V gave up 8 bases and J gave up 5 bases, with 10 bases separating them. Germline-derived CDR1 and CDR2 are SQVTM and ANQGSEA.

This clone is a singleton in its sample. The chain carries TRBV2 and TRBJ2-3; tentatively, D is TRBD1 or TRBD2 (6 bases each). V was pared by 8 bases and J by 2 bases, with 11 bases between. Per the germline V gene, CDR1 is SNHLY and CDR2 is FYNNEI. The CDR3 is made up of 13 amino acids. The CDR3 spells CASGGQATDTQYF. The DNA for the CDR3 is TGTGCCAGCGGGGGGCAGGCCACAGATACGCAGTATTTT.

The J gene is TRBJ1-1, the V gene TRBV4-1, with D unclear. Germline lookup yields CDR1 MGHRA and CDR2 YSYEKL. The CDR3 is made up of 16 amino acids. V lost 0 bases to trimming and J lost 0 bases, with 11 bases between them. The CDR3 coding sequence is TGCGCCAGCAGCCAAGAATTTGGCGGCTTGAACACTGAAGCTTTCTTT. Translating gives CASSQEFGGLNTEAFF.

The chain uses TRBV5-6 and TRBJ1-6; D is ambiguous. The CDR3 covers 14 residues. V gave up 0 bases and J gave up 6 bases, with 7 bases separating them. The germline CDR1 and CDR2 sequences are SGHDT and YYEEEE. The CDR3 here is CASSLGQANSPLHF. The DNA of the CDR3 is TGTGCCAGCAGCTTGGGGCAGGCTAATTCACCCCTCCACTTT.

CDR3 amino acids: CASSHWGGMDNQPQHF. In DNA, the CDR3 is TGCGCCAGCAGCCACTGGGGGGGCATGGACAATCAGCCCCAGCATTTT. The chain is built from TRBV4-1 and TRBJ1-5; D may be TRBD1 (6 bases). The CDR3 runs to 16 residues. Deletions cut 3 bases from V and 3 bases from J, with 15 bases between. In germline, CDR1 is MGHRA, CDR2 YSYEKL.

The chain couples TRBV6-5 to TRBJ1-1; D gene unclear. Per the germline V gene, CDR1 is MNHEY and CDR2 is SVGAGI. The ends were cut back, 2 bases at V and 5 bases at J, with 3 bases in the middle. There are 11 residues in the CDR3. CDR3 coding DNA: TGTGCCAGCAGTTACAAGACTGAAGCTTTCTTT. Translated: CASSYKTEAFF.

V is TRBV2 and J is TRBJ2-6; TRBD1 or TRBD2 may be the D gene (6 bases each). From germline, CDR1 is SNHLY and CDR2 FYNNEI. The V gene lost 6 bases and the J gene lost 1 base, with 19 bases spanning the gap. The CDR3 runs 18 residues. In DNA form, the CDR3 reads TGTGCCAGCAGCCAACAGGGACCCGGGACTTCTGGGGCCAACGTCCTGACTTTC. It codes for CASSQQGPGTSGANVLTF.

This clone came up once. This chain's CDR3 is CASSPLHSTDTQYF. In DNA, the CDR3 is TGTGCCAGCAGCCCGCTACACAGCACAGATACGCAGTATTTT. The chain has TRBV7-2 and TRBJ2-3; D is unclear. V lost 5 bases and J 0 bases, leaving 9 bases between the germline ends. Per germline, CDR1 SGHTA and CDR2 FQGNSA. There are 14 residues in the CDR3.